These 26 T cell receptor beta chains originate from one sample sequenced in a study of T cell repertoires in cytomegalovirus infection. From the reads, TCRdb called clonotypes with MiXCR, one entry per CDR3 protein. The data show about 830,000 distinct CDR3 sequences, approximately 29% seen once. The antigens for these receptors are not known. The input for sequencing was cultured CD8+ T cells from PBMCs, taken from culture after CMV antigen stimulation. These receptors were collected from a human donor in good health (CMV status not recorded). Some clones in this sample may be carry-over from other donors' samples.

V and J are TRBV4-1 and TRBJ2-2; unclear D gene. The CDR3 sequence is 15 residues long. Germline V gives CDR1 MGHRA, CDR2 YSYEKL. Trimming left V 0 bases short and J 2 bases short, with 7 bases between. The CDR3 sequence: CASSQERINTGELFF. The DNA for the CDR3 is TGCGCCAGCAGCCAAGAACGGATTAACACCGGGGAGCTGTTTTTT.

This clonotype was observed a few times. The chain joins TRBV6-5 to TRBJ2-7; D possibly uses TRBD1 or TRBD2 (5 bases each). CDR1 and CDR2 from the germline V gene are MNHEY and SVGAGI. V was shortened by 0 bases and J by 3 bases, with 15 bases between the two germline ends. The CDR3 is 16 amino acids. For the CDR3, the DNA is TGTGCCAGCAGTTACTCGGGACCCCCGAGTTTCTACGAGCAGTACTTC. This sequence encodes CASSYSGPPSFYEQYF.

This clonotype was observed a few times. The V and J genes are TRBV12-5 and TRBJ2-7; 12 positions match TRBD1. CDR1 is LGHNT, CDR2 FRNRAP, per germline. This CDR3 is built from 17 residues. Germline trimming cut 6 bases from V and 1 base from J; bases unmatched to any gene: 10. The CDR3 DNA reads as TGTGCTAGTGGCTATCCGGGACAGGGGGCTCATTCCTACGAGCAGTACTTC. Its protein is CASGYPGQGAHSYEQYF.

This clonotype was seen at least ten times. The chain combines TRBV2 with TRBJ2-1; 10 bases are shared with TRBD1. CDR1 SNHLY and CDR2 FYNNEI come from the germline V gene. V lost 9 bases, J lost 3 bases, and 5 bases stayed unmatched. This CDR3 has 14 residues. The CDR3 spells CARPGQGSYNEQFF. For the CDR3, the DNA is TGTGCCAGACCGGGACAGGGGAGCTACAATGAGCAGTTCTTC.

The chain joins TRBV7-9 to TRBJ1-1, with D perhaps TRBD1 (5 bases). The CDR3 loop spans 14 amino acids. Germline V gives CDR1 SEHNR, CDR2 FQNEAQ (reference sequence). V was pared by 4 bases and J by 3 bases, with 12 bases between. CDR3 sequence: CASSSTGIHTEAFF. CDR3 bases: TGTGCCAGCAGCTCCACAGGAATACACACTGAAGCTTTCTTT.

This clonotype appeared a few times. The CDR3 region has the DNA TGTGCCAGCAGCTTAGCTCCGTCAGGGCGCGGCTACACCTTC. Its protein product is CASSLAPSGRGYTF. The rearrangement uses TRBV7-6 and TRBJ1-2, with D perhaps matching TRBD1 (5 bases). Trimming took off 0 bases at V and 8 bases at J, with 13 bases between the two ends. Germline-derived CDR1 and CDR2 are SGHVS and FNYEAQ. This CDR3 comprises 14 residues.

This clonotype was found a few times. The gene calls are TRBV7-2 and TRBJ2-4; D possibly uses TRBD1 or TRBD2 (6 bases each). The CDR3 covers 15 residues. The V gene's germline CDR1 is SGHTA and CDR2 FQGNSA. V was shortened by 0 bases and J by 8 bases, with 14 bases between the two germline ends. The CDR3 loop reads CASSLAPTRGDIQYF. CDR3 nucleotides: TGTGCCAGCAGCTTAGCCCCCACTAGGGGGGACATTCAGTACTTC.

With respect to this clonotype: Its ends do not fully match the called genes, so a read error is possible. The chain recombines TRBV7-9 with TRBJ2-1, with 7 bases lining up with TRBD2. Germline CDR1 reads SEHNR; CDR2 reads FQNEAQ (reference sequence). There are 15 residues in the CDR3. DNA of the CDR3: TGTGCCAGCAGCCAGACTAGCCTTTCCTACAATGAGGAGTTCTTC. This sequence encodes CASSQTSLSYNEEFF.

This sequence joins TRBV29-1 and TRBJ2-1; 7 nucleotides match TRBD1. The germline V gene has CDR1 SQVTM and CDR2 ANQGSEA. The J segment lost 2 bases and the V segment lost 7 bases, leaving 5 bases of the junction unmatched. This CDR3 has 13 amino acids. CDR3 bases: TGCAGCGGAGGGGGACAGACCTACAATGAGCAGTTCTTC. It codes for CSGGGQTYNEQFF.

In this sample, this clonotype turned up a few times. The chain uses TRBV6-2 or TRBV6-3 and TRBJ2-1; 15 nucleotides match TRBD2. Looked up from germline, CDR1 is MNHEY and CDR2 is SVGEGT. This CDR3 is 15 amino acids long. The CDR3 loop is CATRTSGGAGNEQFF. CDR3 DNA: TGTGCAACTAGGACTAGCGGGGGGGCCGGTAATGAGCAGTTCTTC.

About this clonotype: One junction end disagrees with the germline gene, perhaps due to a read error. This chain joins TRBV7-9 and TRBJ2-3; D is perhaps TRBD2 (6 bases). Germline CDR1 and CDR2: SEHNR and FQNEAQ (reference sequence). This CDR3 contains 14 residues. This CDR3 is CASSSRGGADTRYF. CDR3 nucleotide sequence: TGTGCCAGCAGCTCTAGAGGAGGGGCAGATACGCGGTATTTT. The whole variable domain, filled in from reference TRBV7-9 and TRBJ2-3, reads DTGVSQNPRHKITKRGQNVTFRCDPISEHNRLYWYRQTLGQGPEFLTYFQNEAQLEKSRLLSDRFSAERPKGSFSTLEIQRTEQGDSAMYLCASSSRGGADTRYFGPGTRLTVL.

CDR3 amino acids: CASSDPRKWETQYF. Written as DNA, the CDR3 is TGTGCCAGCAGTGATCCCAGGAAGTGGGAGACCCAGTACTTC. The chain employs TRBV6-6 and TRBJ2-5; D not certain. This CDR3 has 14 amino acids. Trimming left V 5 bases short and J 5 bases short, with 15 bases between. CDR1 is MNHNY, CDR2 SVGAGI, per germline (reference sequence).

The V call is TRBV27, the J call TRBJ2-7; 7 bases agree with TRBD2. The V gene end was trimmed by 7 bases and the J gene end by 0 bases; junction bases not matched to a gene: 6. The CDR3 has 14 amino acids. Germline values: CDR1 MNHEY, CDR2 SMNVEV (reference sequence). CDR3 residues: CASKLAASSYEQYF. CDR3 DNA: TGTGCCAGCAAGCTAGCGGCGAGCTCCTACGAGCAGTACTTC.

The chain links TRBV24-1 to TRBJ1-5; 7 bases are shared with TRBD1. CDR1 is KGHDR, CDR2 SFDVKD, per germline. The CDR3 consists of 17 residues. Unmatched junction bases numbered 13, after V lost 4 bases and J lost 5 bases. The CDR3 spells CATSETGRQGRDQPQHF. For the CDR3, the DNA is TGTGCCACCAGTGAAACCGGGAGACAGGGAAGAGATCAGCCCCAGCATTTT.

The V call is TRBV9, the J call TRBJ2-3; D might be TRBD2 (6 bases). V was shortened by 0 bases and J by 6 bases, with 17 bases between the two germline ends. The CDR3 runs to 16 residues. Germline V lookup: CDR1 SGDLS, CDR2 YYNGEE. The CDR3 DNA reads TGTGCCAGCAGCGTAGGATTCCAGGCGGGGAGGGATACGCAGTATTTT. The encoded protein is CASSVGFQAGRDTQYF.

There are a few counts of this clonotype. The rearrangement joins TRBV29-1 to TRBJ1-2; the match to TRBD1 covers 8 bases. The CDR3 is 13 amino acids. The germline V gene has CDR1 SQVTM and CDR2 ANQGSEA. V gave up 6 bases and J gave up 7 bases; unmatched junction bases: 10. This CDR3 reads CSVAGGADFGYTF. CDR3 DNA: TGCAGCGTCGCAGGGGGCGCGGATTTTGGCTACACCTTC.

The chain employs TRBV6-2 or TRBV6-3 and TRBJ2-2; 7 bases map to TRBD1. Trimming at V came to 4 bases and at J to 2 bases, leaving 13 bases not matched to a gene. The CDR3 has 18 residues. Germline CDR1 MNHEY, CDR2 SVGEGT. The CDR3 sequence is CASSWARGQEINTGELFF. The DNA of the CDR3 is TGTGCCAGCAGTTGGGCCCGCGGACAGGAGATTAACACCGGGGAGCTGTTTTTT.

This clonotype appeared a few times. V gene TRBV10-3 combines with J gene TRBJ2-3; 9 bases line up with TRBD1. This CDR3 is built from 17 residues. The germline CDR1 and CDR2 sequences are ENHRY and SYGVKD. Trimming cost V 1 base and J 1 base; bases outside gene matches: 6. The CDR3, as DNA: TGTGCCATCAGTGAGTACCGGACAGGGGACGGCACAGATACGCAGTATTTT. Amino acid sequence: CAISEYRTGDGTDTQYF.

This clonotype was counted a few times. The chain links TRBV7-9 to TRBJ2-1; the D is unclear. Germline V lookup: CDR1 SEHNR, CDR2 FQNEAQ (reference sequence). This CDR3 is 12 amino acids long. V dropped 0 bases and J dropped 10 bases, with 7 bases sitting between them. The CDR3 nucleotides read TGTGCCAGCAGCTTAGCAAGGAGAGAGCAGTTCTTC. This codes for CASSLARREQFF.

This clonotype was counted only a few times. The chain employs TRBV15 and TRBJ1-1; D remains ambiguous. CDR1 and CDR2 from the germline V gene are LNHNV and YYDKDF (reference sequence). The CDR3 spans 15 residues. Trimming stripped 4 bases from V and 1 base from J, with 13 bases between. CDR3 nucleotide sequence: TGTGCCACCAGCACCTTATATGACGGGAACACTGAAGCTTTCTTT. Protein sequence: CATSTLYDGNTEAFF.

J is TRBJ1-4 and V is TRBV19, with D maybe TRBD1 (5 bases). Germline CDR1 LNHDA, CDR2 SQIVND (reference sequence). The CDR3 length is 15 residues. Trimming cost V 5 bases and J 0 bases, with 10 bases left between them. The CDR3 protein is CASSPRAATNEKLFF. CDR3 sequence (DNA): TGTGCCAGTAGTCCCAGGGCTGCAACTAATGAAAAACTGTTTTTT.

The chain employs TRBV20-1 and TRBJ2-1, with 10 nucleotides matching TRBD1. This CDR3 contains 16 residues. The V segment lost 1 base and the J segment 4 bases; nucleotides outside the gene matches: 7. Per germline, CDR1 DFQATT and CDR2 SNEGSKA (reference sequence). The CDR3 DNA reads TGCAGTGCTAGAGCCCCCGGGACAGGGGTATACAATGAGCAGTTCTTC. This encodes CSARAPGTGVYNEQFF.

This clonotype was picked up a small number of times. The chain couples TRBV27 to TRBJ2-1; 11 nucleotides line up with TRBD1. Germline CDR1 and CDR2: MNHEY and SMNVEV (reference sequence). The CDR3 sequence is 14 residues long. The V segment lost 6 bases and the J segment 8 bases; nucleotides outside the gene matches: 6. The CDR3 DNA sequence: TGTGCCAGCAGACCCGGGACAGGGGGGCATGAGCAGTTCTTC. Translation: CASRPGTGGHEQFF.

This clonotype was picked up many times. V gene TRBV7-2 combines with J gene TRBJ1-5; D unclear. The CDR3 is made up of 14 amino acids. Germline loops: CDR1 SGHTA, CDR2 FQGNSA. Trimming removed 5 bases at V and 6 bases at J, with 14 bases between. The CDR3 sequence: CASSHLGRTQPQHF. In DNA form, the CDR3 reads TGTGCCAGCAGCCACCTCGGGAGGACTCAGCCCCAGCATTTT. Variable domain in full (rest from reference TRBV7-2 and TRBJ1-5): GAGVSQSPSNKVTEKGKDVELRCDPISGHTALYWYRQSLGQGLEFLIYFQGNSAPDKSGLPSDRFSAERTGGSVSTLTIQRTQQEDSAVYLCASSHLGRTQPQHFGDGTRLSIL.

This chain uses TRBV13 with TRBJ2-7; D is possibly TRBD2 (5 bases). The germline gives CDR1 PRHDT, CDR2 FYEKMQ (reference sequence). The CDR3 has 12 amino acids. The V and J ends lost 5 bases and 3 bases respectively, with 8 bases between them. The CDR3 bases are TGTGCCAGCAGCCGAGGAGGCTACGAGCAGTACTTC. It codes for CASSRGGYEQYF.

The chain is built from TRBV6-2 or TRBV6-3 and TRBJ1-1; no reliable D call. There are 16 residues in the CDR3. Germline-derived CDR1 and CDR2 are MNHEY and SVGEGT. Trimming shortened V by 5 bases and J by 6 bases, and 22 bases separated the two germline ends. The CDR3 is CASSQLRRVHGAEAFF. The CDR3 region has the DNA TGTGCCAGCAGTCAATTGAGGCGGGTGCATGGAGCTGAAGCTTTCTTT.